This T cell receptor beta chain was sequenced during a study of cytomegalovirus exposure and HLA in healthy donors. Findings and limits, study-wide: The authors listed approximately 160 TCR beta chains as cytomegalovirus-associated.

The germline V gene has CDR1 SGHTS and CDR2 YDEGEE. V was clipped by 4 bases and J by 0 bases, with 17 bases between them. The CDR3 loop spans 17 amino acids. Measured with immunoSEQ multiplex PCR; TCRdb has only the in-frame clones, and not every one. The sample lists approximately 200,000 clones; 81% were seen once. Points on this clone: Its matching antigen is unknown.

The TCR sequence derives from a woman aged 25 to 45 in good health and CMV-seronegative. The chain is built from TRBV5-8 and TRBJ1-5; unclear D gene. The material sequenced was PBMCs. CDR3 amino acids: CASSPESWRASNQPQHF. The DNA of the CDR3 is TGTGCCAGCAGCCCGGAGAGTTGGAGGGCTAGCAATCAGCCCCAGCATTTT.